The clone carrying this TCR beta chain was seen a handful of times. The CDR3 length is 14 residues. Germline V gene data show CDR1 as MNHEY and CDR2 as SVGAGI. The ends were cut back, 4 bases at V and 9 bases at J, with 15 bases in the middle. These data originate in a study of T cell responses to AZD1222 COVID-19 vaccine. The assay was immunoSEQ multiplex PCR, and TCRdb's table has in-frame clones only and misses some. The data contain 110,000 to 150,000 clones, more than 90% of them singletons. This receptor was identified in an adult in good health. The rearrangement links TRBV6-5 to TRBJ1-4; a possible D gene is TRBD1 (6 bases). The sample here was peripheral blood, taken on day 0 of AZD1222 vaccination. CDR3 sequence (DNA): TGTGCCAGCAGTTTGACAGGCGAATCCCAAAAACTGTTTTTT. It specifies CASSLTGESQKLFF.